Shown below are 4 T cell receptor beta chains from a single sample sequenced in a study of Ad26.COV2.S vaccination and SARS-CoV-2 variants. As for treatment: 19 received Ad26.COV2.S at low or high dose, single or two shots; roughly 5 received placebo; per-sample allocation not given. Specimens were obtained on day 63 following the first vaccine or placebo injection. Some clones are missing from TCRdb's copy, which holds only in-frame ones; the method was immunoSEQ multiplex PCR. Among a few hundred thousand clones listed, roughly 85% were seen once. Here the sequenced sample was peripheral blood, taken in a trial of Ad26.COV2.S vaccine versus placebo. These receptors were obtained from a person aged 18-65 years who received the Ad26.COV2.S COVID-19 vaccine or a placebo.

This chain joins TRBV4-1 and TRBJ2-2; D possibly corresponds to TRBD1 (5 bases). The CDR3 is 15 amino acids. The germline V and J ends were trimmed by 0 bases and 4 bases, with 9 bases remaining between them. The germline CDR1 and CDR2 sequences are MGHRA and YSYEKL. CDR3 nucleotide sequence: TGCGCCAGCAGCCAAGAGACAGATTTCACCGGGGAGCTGTTTTTT. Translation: CASSQETDFTGELFF.

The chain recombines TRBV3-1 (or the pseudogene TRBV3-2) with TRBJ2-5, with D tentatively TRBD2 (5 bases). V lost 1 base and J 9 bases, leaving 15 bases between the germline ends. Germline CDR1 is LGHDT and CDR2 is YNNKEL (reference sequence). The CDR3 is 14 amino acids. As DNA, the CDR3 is TGTGCCAGCAGCCAAGCTGTCGGCGGGTGGGCCCAGTACTTC. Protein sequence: CASSQAVGGWAQYF.

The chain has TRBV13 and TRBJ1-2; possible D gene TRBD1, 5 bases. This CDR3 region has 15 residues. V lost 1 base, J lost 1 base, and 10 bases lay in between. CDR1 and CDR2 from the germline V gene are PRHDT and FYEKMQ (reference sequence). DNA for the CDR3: TGTGCCAGCAGCTTAGCGGGGAGGGGTAACTATGGCTACACCTTC. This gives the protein CASSLAGRGNYGYTF. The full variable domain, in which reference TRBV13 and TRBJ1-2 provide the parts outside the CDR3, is AAGVIQSPRHLIKEKRETATLKCYPIPRHDTVYWYQQGPGQDPQFLISFYEKMQSDKGSIPDRFSAQQFSDYHSELNMSSLELGDSALYFCASSLAGRGNYGYTFGSGTRLTVV.

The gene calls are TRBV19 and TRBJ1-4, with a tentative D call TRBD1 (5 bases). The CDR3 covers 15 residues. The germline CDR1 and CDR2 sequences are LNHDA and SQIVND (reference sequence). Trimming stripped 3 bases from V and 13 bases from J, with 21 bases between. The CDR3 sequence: CASSMMGGPKKGLFF. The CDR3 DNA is TGTGCCAGTAGTATGATGGGGGGACCGAAAAAGGGACTGTTTTTT.